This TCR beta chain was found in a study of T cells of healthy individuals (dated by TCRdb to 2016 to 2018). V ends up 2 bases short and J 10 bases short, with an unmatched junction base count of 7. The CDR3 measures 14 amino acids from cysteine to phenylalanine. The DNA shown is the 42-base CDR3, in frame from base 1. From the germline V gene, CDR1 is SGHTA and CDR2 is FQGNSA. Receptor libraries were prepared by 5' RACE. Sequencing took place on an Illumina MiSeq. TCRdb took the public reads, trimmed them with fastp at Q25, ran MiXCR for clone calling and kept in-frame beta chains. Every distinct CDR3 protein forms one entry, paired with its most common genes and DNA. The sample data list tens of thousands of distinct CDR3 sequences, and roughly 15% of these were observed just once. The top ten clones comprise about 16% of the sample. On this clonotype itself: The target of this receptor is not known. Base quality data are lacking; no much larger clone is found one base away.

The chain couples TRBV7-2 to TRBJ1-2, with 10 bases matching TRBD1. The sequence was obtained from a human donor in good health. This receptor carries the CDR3 CASSLRVGTGDYTF. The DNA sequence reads TGTGCCAGCAGCTTAAGAGTGGGGACAGGGGACTACACCTTC. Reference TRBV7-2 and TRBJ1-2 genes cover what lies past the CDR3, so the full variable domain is GAGVSQSPSNKVTEKGKDVELRCDPISGHTALYWYRQSLGQGLEFLIYFQGNSAPDKSGLPSDRFSAERTGGSVSTLTIQRTQQEDSAVYLCASSLRVGTGDYTFGSGTRLTVV.